This TCR beta chain was found in a study of blood T cell repertoires in COVID-19. Overall study context: Researchers got acute and convalescent COVID-19 samples from the United States, Italy and Spain.

Method: immunoSEQ multiplex PCR; TCRdb's copy keeps in-frame clones and lacks some. The table lists 40,000 to 60,000 clones, 86% of them singletons. The Seattle patients joined while their infection was active and were tracked longitudinally afterward. The CDR3 is made up of 15 amino acids. Germline loops: CDR1 MDHEN, CDR2 SYDVKM. V shed 5 bases, J shed 0 bases, and the junction held 5 bases outside the gene matches. The chain employs TRBV28 and TRBJ1-2; 8 nucleotides agree with TRBD1. This TCR came from a woman of 80 years or more with COVID-19, enrolled during active disease. Material: peripheral blood. This CDR3 reads CASSLPGQANYGYTF. Written as DNA, the CDR3 is TGTGCCAGCAGTCTTCCGGGACAGGCTAACTATGGCTACACCTTC.